This is a list of T cell receptor beta chains from one sample in a study of human CD4 T cells and Enterobacteriaceae. TCRdb's table, derived via immunoSEQ multiplex PCR, lists solely in-frame clones and lacks some. The sample has some 30,000 clones, approximately 84% seen once. Sequenced: memory CD4+ T cells from blood. Receptor source: a human donor in good health. The CDR3 runs from the conserved cysteine through the conserved F or W. The D gene is left open where the match is weak. Size is omitted from some rows. Given values are once, few, many or a class for expanded clones.

d_call	j_call	v_call	clone_size	cdr3_aa	cdr3_nt
.	TRBJ1-3	TRBV19	.	CASSTDRFSSGNTIYF	TGTGCCAGTAGTACAGACAGATTTAGCTCTGGAAACACCATATATTTT
.	TRBJ1-6	TRBV2	.	CASIGSRNSPLHF	TGTGCCAGCATAGGAAGTCGGAATTCACCCCTCCACTTT
.	TRBJ2-7	TRBV5-1	.	CASSQLGGSSYEQYF	TGCGCCAGCAGCCAGTTGGGCGGAAGCTCCTACGAGCAGTACTTC
.	TRBJ2-1	TRBV7-2	few	CASSPQKGVVNEQFF	TGTGCCAGCAGCCCCCAGAAGGGGGTGGTAAATGAGCAGTTCTTC
TRBD1	TRBJ2-3	TRBV5-1	.	CASSLALGTGTDTQYF	TGCGCCAGCAGCTTGGCCTTGGGGACAGGAACAGATACGCAGTATTTT
.	TRBJ2-3	TRBV7-3	.	CASSPTGAGGTDTQYF	TGTGCCAGCAGCCCGACCGGGGCAGGGGGCACAGATACGCAGTATTTT
TRBD2	TRBJ2-1	TRBV15	once	CATSTGTSGWMNSYNEQFF	TGTGCCACCAGCACCGGGACTAGCGGTTGGATGAACTCCTACAATGAGCAGTTCTTC
.	TRBJ2-2	TRBV2	.	CASSGQSTGELFF	TGTGCCAGCAGTGGACAGTCCACCGGGGAGCTGTTTTTT
TRBD2	TRBJ2-2	TRBV10-3	once	CAVGGAGATNTGELFF	TGTGCCGTGGGTGGCGCGGGAGCGACGAACACCGGGGAGCTGTTTTTT
TRBD1	TRBJ1-2	TRBV28	once	CASSFPGTGIRTEGYTF	TGTGCCAGCAGTTTCCCTGGGACAGGGATTAGAACGGAGGGCTACACCTTC
.	TRBJ2-3	TRBV5-4	.	CASSLGVGSPATDTQYF	TGTGCCAGCAGCTTGGGGGTGGGGAGCCCTGCCACAGATACGCAGTATTTT
.	TRBJ1-1	TRBV29-1	.	CSVRGGDTEAFF	TGCAGCGTTCGGGGGGGCGACACTGAAGCTTTCTTT
.	TRBJ2-7	TRBV5-1	.	CASSLSGFSYEQYF	TGCGCCAGCAGCTTGTCCGGGTTCTCCTACGAGCAGTACTTC
.	TRBJ1-5	TRBV6-6	.	CATLPTGGSNQPQHF	TGTGCCACCCTGCCGACGGGAGGCAGCAATCAGCCCCAGCATTTT
TRBD1	TRBJ1-1	TRBV28	.	CASSIMTGGQVNTEAFF	TGTGCCAGCAGTATAATGACAGGGGGTCAGGTGAACACTGAAGCTTTCTTT
.	TRBJ1-1	TRBV29-1	.	CSVEKSRNTEAFF	TGCAGCGTTGAGAAGAGCAGGAACACTGAAGCTTTCTTT
.	TRBJ2-3	TRBV11-3	.	CASSLESGITDTQYF	TGTGCCAGCAGCTTAGAGTCGGGGATCACAGATACGCAGTATTTT
.	TRBJ2-1	TRBV10-3	.	CAALGLQDNEQFF	TGTGCCGCCCTGGGACTCCAAGACAATGAGCAGTTCTTC
TRBD1	TRBJ1-2	TRBV11-1	.	CASSGRTGGISGYTF	TGTGCCAGCAGCGGCCGGACAGGTGGTATTTCTGGCTACACCTTC
.	TRBJ2-1	TRBV7-2	.	CASSDTSLQFF	TGTGCCAGCAGCGACACTAGCTTACAGTTCTTC
.	TRBJ1-2	TRBV29-1	.	CSVAQGMYGYTF	TGCAGCGTTGCACAGGGAATGTATGGCTACACCTTC
.	TRBJ2-7	TRBV20-1	.	CSARDGREQYF	TGCAGTGCTAGAGATGGGCGGGAGCAGTACTTC
TRBD1	TRBJ1-3	TRBV6-5	few	CASSYSGTGAGNTIYF	TGTGCCAGCAGTTACTCCGGGACAGGGGCTGGAAACACCATATATTTT
TRBD1	TRBJ2-3	TRBV28	.	CASSTGTASTDTQYF	TGTGCCAGCAGCACCGGGACAGCGAGCACAGATACGCAGTATTTT
TRBD1	TRBJ1-2	TRBV6-1	.	CASSERQGGLGYTF	TGTGCCAGCAGTGAACGCCAGGGGGGGTTAGGCTACACCTTC
.	TRBJ2-3	TRBV5-6	few	CASSLVGGLVTDTQYF	TGTGCCAGCAGCTTGGTTGGGGGTTTGGTTACAGATACGCAGTATTTT
.	TRBJ1-4	TRBV7-3	.	CANSSSYDEKLFF	TGTGCCAACAGCTCCTCTTACGACGAAAAACTGTTTTTT
TRBD1	TRBJ2-1	TRBV5-5	.	CASSSTGGRYEQFF	TGTGCCAGCAGCTCGACAGGGGGCAGGTATGAGCAGTTCTTC
.	TRBJ2-1	TRBV5-1	.	CASSLGERSYNEQFF	TGCGCCAGCAGCTTGGGGGAGCGGTCCTACAATGAGCAGTTCTTC
.	TRBJ2-5	TRBV15	.	CATSTYHQGGGETQYF	TGTGCCACCAGCACCTATCATCAGGGAGGCGGGGAGACCCAGTACTTC
TRBD1	TRBJ2-5	TRBV7-3	.	CASSPDRETQYF	TGTGCCAGCAGCCCGGACAGGGAGACCCAGTACTTC
.	TRBJ2-6	TRBV28	once	CASSPHRSGANVLTF	TGTGCCAGCAGTCCGCACCGCTCTGGGGCCAACGTCCTGACTTTC
.	TRBJ2-3	TRBV5-1	.	CASTMGAGTTDTQYF	TGCGCCAGCACCATGGGGGCAGGGACCACAGATACGCAGTATTTT
TRBD1	TRBJ1-4	TRBV11-2	.	CASSYSGTGLREKLFF	TGTGCCAGCAGCTACTCCGGGACAGGGCTGCGGGAAAAACTGTTTTTT
.	TRBJ1-1	TRBV6-1	.	CASTPLGPANTEAFF	TGTGCCAGCACACCTCTAGGGCCAGCGAACACTGAAGCTTTCTTT
.	TRBJ2-7	TRBV10-3	.	CAISARRGLGDEQYF	TGTGCCATCAGCGCTCGGAGGGGATTGGGGGACGAGCAGTACTTC
.	TRBJ2-2	TRBV7-2	.	CASSPRGRGVTGELFF	TGTGCCAGCAGCCCCAGGGGCCGGGGGGTCACCGGGGAGCTGTTTTTT
TRBD1	TRBJ2-2	TRBV5-5	.	CASRSTGDGTGELFF	TGTGCCAGCAGGTCTACAGGGGATGGCACCGGGGAGCTGTTTTTT
.	TRBJ2-1	TRBV5-4	.	CASSLVGRDNEQFF	TGTGCCAGCAGCTTAGTAGGCCGGGACAATGAGCAGTTCTTC
.	TRBJ2-5	TRBV7-2	once	CASSLSRGAQETQYF	TGTGCCAGCAGCCTAAGTAGGGGTGCTCAAGAGACCCAGTACTTC
.	TRBJ1-3	TRBV6-5	.	CASSQGWSGGNTIYF	TGTGCCAGCAGTCAGGGTTGGAGTGGAGGAAACACCATATATTTT
.	TRBJ1-2	TRBV5-6	.	CASSLVQDYGYTF	TGTGCCAGCAGCTTGGTACAGGACTATGGCTACACCTTC
.	TRBJ2-1	TRBV2	.	CASSYQGYNEQFF	TGTGCCAGCAGTTATCAGGGGTACAATGAGCAGTTCTTC
.	TRBJ1-1	TRBV6-5	.	CASSRAPQAQAFF	TGTGCCAGCAGTCGCGCCCCCCAGGCCCAAGCTTTCTTT
TRBD2	TRBJ2-7	TRBV7-9	.	CASSLGGLAGEQYF	TGTGCCAGCAGCTTAGGGGGACTAGCGGGGGAGCAGTACTTC